The source of this T cell receptor (beta chain) is a study of lymphopenia after photon versus proton radiotherapy. The CDR3 runs to 14 residues. V lost 5 bases, J lost 6 bases, and 18 bases lay in between. Germline CDR1 SGHKS, CDR2 YYEKEE (reference sequence). This clone appeared a few times. Assay used: immunoSEQ multiplex PCR; TCRdb lists only in-frame clones, some missing. The sample lists around 28,000 clones, roughly four fifths occurring once. The material was peripheral blood, obtained from a patient treated with photon-based radiotherapy. The rearrangement joins TRBV5-5 to TRBJ2-7; maybe TRBD2 (6 bases). The receptor was isolated from a man over 45 with gastric cancer. The CDR3 DNA follows: TGTGCCAGCAGAAGGACCGGGGGTATAGGCGAGCAGTACGTC. Translation: CASRRTGGIGEQYV.